A single T cell receptor (beta chain) is shown here with its context. This receptor's antigen is unknown. Germline is not matched at one junction end, which may reflect a read error. This sample was taken from a study of tumor and adjacent non-tumor tissue in lung cancer (dated by TCRdb to the late 2010s). The study in broad terms: Patients with adenocarcinoma (approximately 11), squamous cell carcinoma (2) and small cell lung cancer (1) were included in the cohort. Among the approximately 15 patients, ages ranged from roughly 30 to 85 years, some ten were men and 5 were women, and disease was TNM stage I to III. A total of approximately 120,000,000 productive TCRbeta reads were generated by sequencing, corresponding to an average of roughly 4.1 million reads per sample. The study compared bulk TCRbeta repertoires between lung tumor tissue and matched distant non-tumor lung tissue from fewer than 18 lung cancer patients. For each patient, one tumor sample and one normal lung sample were taken, giving approximately 33 paired specimens that underwent TCRbeta CDR3 sequencing.

CDR1 and CDR2 are read off the germline V gene as SQVTM and ANQGSEA. From cysteine to phenylalanine, the CDR3 is 14 amino acids long. Of all the DNA, just the CDR3 is kept, 42 bases in frame from base 1. RNA was extracted from bulk unsorted tissue and checked for quality with a NanoDrop ND-1000 and an Agilent 2100. Normal lung samples were distant non-tumor tissue taken more than 3 cm from the tumor edge. Newly diagnosed lung cancer patients without prior chemotherapy who had been admitted for thoracic surgery in China between August and November 2014 were enrolled as donors. Patients who had received previous radiotherapy or chemotherapy, or who had another concurrent cancer, were excluded from the study. Pieces of surgical tissue measuring about 1-2 cm3 were kept in RNAlater solution and stored at -80 degrees C until use. The study at large found these results: Significantly higher TCR diversity was found in younger patients, and higher tumor TCR diversity was associated with shorter overall and disease-free survival. A significantly larger cumulative share of the repertoire was made up by the top 100 clones in normal lung than in tumor tissue. With only about 14 patients in the cohort, the authors noted that larger samples and more detailed clinical data are needed. Neither the sequencing platform nor unique molecular identifiers are mentioned in the methods. Peripheral blood was not sequenced, so blood TCRbeta repertoires were not examined in the lung cancer patients of the study. Tumor tissue showed significantly higher TCR diversity (inverse Simpson) than normal lung tissue, at around 450 vs 150 (P = 0.0075, Mann-Whitney U test).

Library method: multiplex PCR. Sequencing was performed on an Illumina HiSeq 2500. TCRbeta libraries were constructed through three rounds of nested PCR with primers (Table S4) according to protocols adapted from ARM-PCR. PCR products of 200-500 bp were gel-excised and purified with the QIAquick gel extraction kit before sequencing. The study's own analysis went as follows. Trimmomatic was used to clean the reads, FLASH merged the cleaned reads into complete CDR3 sequences, and MiTCR assigned the sequences to V(D)J germline segments. Clonal diversity was calculated as the inverse Simpson's index using VDJtools. In-frame sequences lacking a premature stop codon were counted as productive reads. Starting from the raw public reads, TCRdb applied fastp trimming at Q25, assembled clones with MiXCR and retained in-frame beta chains. A single entry per CDR3 protein holds the most common genes and DNA from its merged rows. TCRdb's processing, not the authors' own work, is the source of the V and J calls. The sample includes tens of thousands of distinct CDR3 sequences, with roughly 60% observed a single time. The ten largest clonotypes hold 15% to 20% of the sample.

The source of this sequence is a woman between 40 and 50 years old with non-small cell lung cancer. Sequencing was carried out using distant non-tumor lung tissue. The sequence joins TRBV29-1 to TRBJ2-3; 8 central bases correspond to TRBD1. CDR3 reads: CNVAGTGDTDTQYF. The nucleotide sequence reads as follows: TGTAACGTTGCCGGGACAGGAGACACAGATACGCAGTATTTT.